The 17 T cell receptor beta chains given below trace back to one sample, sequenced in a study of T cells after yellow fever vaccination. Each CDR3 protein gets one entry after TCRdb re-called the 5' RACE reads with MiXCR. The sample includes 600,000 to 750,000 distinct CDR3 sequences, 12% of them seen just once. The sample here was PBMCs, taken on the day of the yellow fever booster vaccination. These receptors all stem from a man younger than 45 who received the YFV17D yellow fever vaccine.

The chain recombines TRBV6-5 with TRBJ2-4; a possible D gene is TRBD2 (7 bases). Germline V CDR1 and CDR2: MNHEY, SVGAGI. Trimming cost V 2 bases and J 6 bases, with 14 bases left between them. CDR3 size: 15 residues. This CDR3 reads CASSYGGGASNIQYF. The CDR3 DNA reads TGTGCCAGCAGTTACGGGGGGGGGGCTTCAAACATTCAGTACTTC.

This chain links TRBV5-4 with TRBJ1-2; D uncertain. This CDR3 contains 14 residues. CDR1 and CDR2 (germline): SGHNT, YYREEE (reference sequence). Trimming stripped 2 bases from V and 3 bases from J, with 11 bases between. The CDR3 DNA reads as TGTGCCAGCAGCTTTCCCAGGAGCTACTATGGCTACACCTTC. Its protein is CASSFPRSYYGYTF.

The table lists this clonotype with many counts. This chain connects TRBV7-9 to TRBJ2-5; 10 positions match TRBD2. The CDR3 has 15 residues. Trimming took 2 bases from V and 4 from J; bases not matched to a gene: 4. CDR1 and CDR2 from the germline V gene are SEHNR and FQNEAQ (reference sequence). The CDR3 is CASSLSSGSSETQYF. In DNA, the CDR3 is TGTGCCAGCAGCTTATCTAGCGGGAGTTCAGAGACCCAGTACTTC.

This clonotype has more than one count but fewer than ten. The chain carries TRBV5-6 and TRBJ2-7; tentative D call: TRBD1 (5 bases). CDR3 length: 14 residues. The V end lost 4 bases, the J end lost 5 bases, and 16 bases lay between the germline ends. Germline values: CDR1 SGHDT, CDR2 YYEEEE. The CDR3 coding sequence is TGTGCCAGCAGCCCGTTACCGGAAGGGGACGAGCAGTACTTC. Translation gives CASSPLPEGDEQYF.

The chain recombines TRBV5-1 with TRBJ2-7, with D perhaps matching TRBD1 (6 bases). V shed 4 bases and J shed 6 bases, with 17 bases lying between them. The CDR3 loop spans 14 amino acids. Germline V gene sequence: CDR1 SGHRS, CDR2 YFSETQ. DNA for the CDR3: TGCGCCAGCAGCGCCGGACAGAGTCTGGGCGAGCAGTACTTC. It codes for CASSAGQSLGEQYF.

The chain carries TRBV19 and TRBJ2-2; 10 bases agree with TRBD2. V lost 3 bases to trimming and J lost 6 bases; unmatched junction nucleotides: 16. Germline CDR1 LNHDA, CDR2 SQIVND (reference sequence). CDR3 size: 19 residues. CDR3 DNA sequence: TGTGCCAGTAGTATCGCAAGACTCCTACTAGCGGGACCGGCCGGGGAGCTGTTTTTT. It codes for CASSIARLLLAGPAGELFF.

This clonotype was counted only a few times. CDR3: CSVEGLHRPGANVLTF. The CDR3 DNA follows: TGCAGCGTTGAGGGCCTACACAGGCCTGGGGCCAACGTCCTGACTTTC. This sequence joins TRBV29-1 and TRBJ2-6; weak D call: TRBD1 (5 bases). Trimming pared 3 bases from V and 2 bases from J, leaving 14 bases between. Germline V gives CDR1 SQVTM, CDR2 ANQGSEA. The CDR3 consists of 16 residues.

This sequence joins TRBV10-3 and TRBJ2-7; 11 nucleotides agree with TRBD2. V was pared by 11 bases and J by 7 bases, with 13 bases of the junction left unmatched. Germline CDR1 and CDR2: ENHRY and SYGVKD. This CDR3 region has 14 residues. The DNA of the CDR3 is TGTGCCGCAGGTACCGGGACTAGCGGAACGGAGCAGTACTTC. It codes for CAAGTGTSGTEQYF.

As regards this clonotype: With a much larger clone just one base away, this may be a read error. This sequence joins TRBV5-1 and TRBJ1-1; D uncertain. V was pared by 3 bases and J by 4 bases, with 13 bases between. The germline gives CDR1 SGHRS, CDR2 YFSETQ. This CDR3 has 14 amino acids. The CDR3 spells CASSSDGMITEAFF. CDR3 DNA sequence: TGCGCCAGCAGCTCTGACGGCATGATCACTGAAGCTTTCTTT. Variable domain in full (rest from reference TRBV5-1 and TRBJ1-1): KAGVTQTPRYLIKTRGQQVTLSCSPISGHRSVSWYQQTPGQGLQFLFEYFSETQRNKGNFPGRFSGRQFSNSRSEMNVSTLELGDSALYLCASSSDGMITEAFFGQGTRLTVV.

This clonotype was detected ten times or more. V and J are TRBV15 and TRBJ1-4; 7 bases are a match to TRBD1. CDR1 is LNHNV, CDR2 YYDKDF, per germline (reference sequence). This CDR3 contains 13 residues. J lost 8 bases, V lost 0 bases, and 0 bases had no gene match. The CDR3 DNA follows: TGTGCCACCAGCAGAGAACAGGGGGAAAAACTGTTTTTT. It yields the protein CATSREQGEKLFF.

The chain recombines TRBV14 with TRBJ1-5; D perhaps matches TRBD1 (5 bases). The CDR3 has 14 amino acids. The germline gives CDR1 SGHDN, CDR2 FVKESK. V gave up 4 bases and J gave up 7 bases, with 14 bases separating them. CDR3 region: CASSPRQITQPQHF. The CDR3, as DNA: TGTGCCAGCAGCCCTAGACAGATTACGCAGCCCCAGCATTTT.

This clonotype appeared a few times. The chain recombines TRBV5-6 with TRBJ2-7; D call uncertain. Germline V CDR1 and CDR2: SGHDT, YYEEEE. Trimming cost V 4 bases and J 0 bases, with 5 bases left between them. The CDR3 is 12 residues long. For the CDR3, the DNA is TGTGCCAGCAGCACCGTCTCCTACGAGCAGTACTTC. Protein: CASSTVSYEQYF.

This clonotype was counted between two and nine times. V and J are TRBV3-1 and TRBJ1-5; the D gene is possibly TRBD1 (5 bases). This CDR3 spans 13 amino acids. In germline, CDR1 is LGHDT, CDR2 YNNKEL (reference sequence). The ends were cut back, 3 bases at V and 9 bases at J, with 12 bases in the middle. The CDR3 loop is CASSQGGMGPQHF. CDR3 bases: TGTGCCAGCAGCCAGGGGGGAATGGGGCCCCAGCATTTT.

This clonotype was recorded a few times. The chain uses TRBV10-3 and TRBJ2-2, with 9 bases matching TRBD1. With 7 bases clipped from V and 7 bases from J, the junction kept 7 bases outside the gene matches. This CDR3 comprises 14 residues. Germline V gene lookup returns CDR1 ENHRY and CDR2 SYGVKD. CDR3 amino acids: CAIKGQGSGGELFF. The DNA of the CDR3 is TGTGCCATCAAGGGACAGGGATCTGGCGGGGAGCTGTTTTTT.

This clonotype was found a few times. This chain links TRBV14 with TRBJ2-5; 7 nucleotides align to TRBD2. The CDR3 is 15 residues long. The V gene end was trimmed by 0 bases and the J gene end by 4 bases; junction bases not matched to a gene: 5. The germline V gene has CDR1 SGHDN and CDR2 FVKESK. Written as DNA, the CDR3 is TGTGCCAGCAGCCAAGAATACGGGAGGCGAGAGACCCAGTACTTC. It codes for CASSQEYGRRETQYF. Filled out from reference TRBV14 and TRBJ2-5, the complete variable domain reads EAGVTQFPSHSVIEKGQTVTLRCDPISGHDNLYWYRRVMGKEIKFLLHFVKESKQDESGMPNNRFLAERTGGTYSTLKVQPAELEDSGVYFCASSQEYGRRETQYFGPGTRLLVL.

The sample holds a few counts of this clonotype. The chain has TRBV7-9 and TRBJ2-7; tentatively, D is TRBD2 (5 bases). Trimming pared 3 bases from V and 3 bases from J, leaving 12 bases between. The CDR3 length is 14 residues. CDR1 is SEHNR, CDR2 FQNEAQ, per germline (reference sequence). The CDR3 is CASSFEGKNYEQYF. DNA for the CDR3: TGTGCCAGCAGCTTTGAGGGTAAAAACTACGAGCAGTACTTC.

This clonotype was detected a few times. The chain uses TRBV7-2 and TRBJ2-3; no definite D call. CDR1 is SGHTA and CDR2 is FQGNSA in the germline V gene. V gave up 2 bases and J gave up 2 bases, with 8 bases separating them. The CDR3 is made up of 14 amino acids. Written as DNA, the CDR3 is TGTGCCAGCAGCTTAACCCCTACCACAGATACGCAGTATTTT. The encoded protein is CASSLTPTTDTQYF.